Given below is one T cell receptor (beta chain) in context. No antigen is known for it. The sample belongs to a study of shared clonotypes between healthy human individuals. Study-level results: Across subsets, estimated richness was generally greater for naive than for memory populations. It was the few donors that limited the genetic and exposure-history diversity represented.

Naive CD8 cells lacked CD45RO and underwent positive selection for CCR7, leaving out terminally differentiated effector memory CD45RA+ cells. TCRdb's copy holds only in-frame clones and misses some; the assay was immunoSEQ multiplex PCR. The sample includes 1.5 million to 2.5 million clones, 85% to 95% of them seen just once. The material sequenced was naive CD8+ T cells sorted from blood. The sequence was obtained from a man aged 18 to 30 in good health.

CDR3 in amino acids: CAWSYGVSYGYTF. The CDR3 DNA is TGTGCCTGGAGTTACGGTGTCTCCTATGGCTACACCTTC. The chain carries TRBV30 and TRBJ1-2; D remains unclear. This CDR3 comprises 13 residues. In germline, CDR1 is GTSNPN, CDR2 SVGIG (reference sequence). Trimming stripped 2 bases from V and 4 bases from J, with 11 bases between.